One sample yielded the 4 T cell receptor beta chains listed below, sequenced in a study of blood T cell repertoires in COVID-19 (TCRdb year 2020). The library was prepared using the immunoSEQ multiplex PCR assay. Held by TCRdb, this immuneACCESS table contains in-frame sequences only and omits some clones. Under half of the omission traces to an unresolved V gene where checked; the cause of the rest is unknown. This sample comprises roughly 260,000 clones, around 87% of them detected only once. The biggest ten clones account for over 2% of the sample. Sequencing was performed on peripheral blood. These receptors all stem from a woman aged 45-65 years with acute or convalescent COVID-19.

The rearrangement uses TRBV24-1 and TRBJ2-5; TRBD2 agrees at 8 bases. The V segment lost 4 bases and the J segment 7 bases; nucleotides outside the gene matches: 16. Germline CDR1 reads KGHDR; CDR2 reads SFDVKD. The CDR3 has 17 residues. The CDR3 loop reads CATSDLPPVTSVGTQYF. DNA of the CDR3: TGTGCCACCAGTGACCTCCCCCCAGTGACTAGCGTGGGGACCCAGTACTTC.

This chain connects TRBV24-1 to TRBJ2-3, with D possibly being TRBD2 (6 bases). V shed 9 bases and J shed 2 bases, with 14 bases lying between them. Per germline, CDR1 KGHDR and CDR2 SFDVKD. There are 14 residues in the CDR3. CDR3 in DNA: TGTGCCACCCATGGGGGGACCATCACAGATACGCAGTATTTT. This sequence encodes CATHGGTITDTQYF.

The V call is TRBV29-1, the J call TRBJ2-1, with TRBD1 matching over 7 bases. The ends lost 3 bases at V and 6 bases at J; junction bases unmatched: 8. Germline V gives CDR1 SQVTM, CDR2 ANQGSEA. CDR3 size: 14 residues. The CDR3 region has the DNA TGCAGCGTTGACCCGAGGGGGCAAGGCAATGAGCAGTTCTTC. It specifies CSVDPRGQGNEQFF.

The chain recombines TRBV19 with TRBJ2-7, with a possible D match to TRBD2 (6 bases). Trimming took 6 bases from V and 3 from J, leaving 15 bases between them. The germline gives CDR1 LNHDA, CDR2 SQIVND (reference sequence). CDR3 length equals 14 residues. The CDR3 spells CASSSPPGVYEQYF. The CDR3, as DNA: TGTGCCAGTAGCTCGCCGCCGGGGGTCTACGAGCAGTACTTC.